This paragraph covers one T cell receptor (beta chain) sequence. The CDR3 covers 16 residues. CDR1 and CDR2 from the germline V gene are SGHKS and YYEKEE (reference sequence). V shed 3 bases and J 5 bases; nucleotides not matched to a gene: 8. Clones were read by immunoSEQ multiplex PCR, and TCRdb kept only the in-frame ones, dropping some. This table has over 10,000 clones, about 80% appearing once. This record comes from a study of follicular helper T cells after annual influenza vaccination. This sample's time point: 2015-2016 season, pre-vaccination. Material: CXCR5+ CD38- circulating T follicular helper cells from blood, obtained on the day of influenza vaccination. Subset denoted: circulating Tfh, non-naive CD4+CXCR5+PD-1+ (ICOS+CD38+ or ICOS-CD38-). The chain links TRBV5-5 to TRBJ2-1; 10 nucleotides align to TRBD1. The source of this sequence is an adult who received the influenza vaccine. In nucleotides, the CDR3 is TGTGCCAGCAGCTGGGCCGGGACAGGGGTAAACAATGAGCAGTTCTTC. It encodes CASSWAGTGVNNEQFF.